This T cell receptor (beta chain) was captured by sequencing in a study of blood T cell repertoires in COVID-19. The repertoire was sequenced with immunoSEQ multiplex PCR; TCRdb's copy has only in-frame clones and lacks some. The table includes around 320,000 clones, roughly 86% detected once. The germline gives CDR1 MNHEY, CDR2 SVGEGT. V dropped 5 bases and J dropped 0; count of bases not matched to a gene: 3. There are 17 residues in the CDR3. Sequenced material: PBMCs or T cells enriched from blood (not recorded which). The receptor was derived from a woman in her fifties or sixties who had been exposed to COVID-19. The gene calls are TRBV6-2 or TRBV6-3 and TRBJ2-4, with 14 bases fitting TRBD2. The CDR3 region has the DNA TGTGCCAGCAGTAAGGGACTAGCGGGGGAAGCCAAAAACATTCAGTACTTC. The encoded protein is CASSKGLAGEAKNIQYF.